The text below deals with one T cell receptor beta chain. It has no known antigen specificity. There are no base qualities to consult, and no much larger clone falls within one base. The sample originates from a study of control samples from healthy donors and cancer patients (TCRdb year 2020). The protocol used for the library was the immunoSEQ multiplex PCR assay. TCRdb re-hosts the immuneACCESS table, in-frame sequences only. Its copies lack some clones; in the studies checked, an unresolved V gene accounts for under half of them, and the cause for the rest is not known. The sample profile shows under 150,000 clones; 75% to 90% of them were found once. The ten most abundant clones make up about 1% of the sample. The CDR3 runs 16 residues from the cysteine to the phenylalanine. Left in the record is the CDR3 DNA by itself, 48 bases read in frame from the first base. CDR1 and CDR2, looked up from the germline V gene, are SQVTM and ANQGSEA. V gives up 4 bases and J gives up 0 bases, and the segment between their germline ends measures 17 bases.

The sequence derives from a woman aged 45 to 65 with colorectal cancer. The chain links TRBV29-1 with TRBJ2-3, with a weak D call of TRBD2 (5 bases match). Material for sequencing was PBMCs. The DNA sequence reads TGCAGCGTTGCGGGTAGTTGGCTAGCCAGCACAGATACGCAGTATTTT. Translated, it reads CSVAGSWLASTDTQYF.